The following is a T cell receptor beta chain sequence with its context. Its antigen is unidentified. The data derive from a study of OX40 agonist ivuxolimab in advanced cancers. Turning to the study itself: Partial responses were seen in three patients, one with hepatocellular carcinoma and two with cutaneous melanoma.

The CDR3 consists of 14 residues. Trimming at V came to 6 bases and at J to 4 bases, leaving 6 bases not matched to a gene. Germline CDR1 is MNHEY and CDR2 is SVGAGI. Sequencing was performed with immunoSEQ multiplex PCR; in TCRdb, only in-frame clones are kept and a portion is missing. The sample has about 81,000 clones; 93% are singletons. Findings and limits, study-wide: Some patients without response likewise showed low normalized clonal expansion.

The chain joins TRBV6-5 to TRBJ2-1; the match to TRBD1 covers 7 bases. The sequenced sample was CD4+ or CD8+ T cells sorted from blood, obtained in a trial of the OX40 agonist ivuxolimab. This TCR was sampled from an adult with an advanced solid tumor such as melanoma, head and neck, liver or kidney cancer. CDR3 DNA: TGTGCCAGCAGACTCCGGGACAGATACAATGAGCAGTTCTTC. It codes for CASRLRDRYNEQFF.